Each of the 24 T cell receptor beta chains below was sequenced from the same sample in a study of T-cell memory formation after mild COVID-19. TCRdb processed the 5' RACE reads anew with MiXCR; each CDR3 protein has one entry. Among roughly 100,000 distinct CDR3 sequences listed, 17% were seen once. Sequencing was performed on PBMCs or a T cell subset sorted from them (not recorded which). All receptors come from an adult woman who had mild COVID-19 (a few samples of this study predate the infection). Cell type and time point are not known.

The chain links TRBV29-1 to TRBJ2-5, with 10 bases identical to TRBD1. J was trimmed by 1 base and V by 8 bases; bases with no gene match: 10. The CDR3 runs to 15 residues. CDR1 is SQVTM, CDR2 ANQGSEA, per germline. The CDR3 spells CSLPGTGVLQETQYF. DNA of the CDR3: TGCAGCCTCCCAGGGACAGGGGTCCTCCAAGAGACCCAGTACTTC.

By sample share, this clonotype is medium-sized. V usage is TRBV4-3 and J usage is TRBJ1-2; possibly TRBD1 for D (5 bases). The germline gives CDR1 LGHNA, CDR2 YSLEER. This CDR3 contains 19 residues. The ends were cut back, 0 bases at V and 0 bases at J, with 20 bases in the middle. The CDR3 DNA reads as TGCGCCAGCAGCCAAGATGGGGCAGTCCAGACAACAGCTAACTATGGCTACACCTTC. Translation: CASSQDGAVQTTANYGYTF.

V gene TRBV7-8 combines with J gene TRBJ2-3; 7 bases match TRBD2. This CDR3 is 14 amino acids long. Germline V lookup: CDR1 SGHVS, CDR2 FQNEAQ. Trimming took 4 bases from V and 5 from J; bases not matched to a gene: 6. As DNA, the CDR3 is TGTGCCAGCAGCTCGAGCGGGGTGGAAGATACGCAGTATTTT. Translation gives CASSSSGVEDTQYF.

This clonotype showed up just a few times. The rearrangement uses TRBV4-3 and TRBJ2-4, with 10 positions matching TRBD2. This CDR3 comprises 17 residues. Germline lookup yields CDR1 LGHNA and CDR2 YSLEER. The V gene end was trimmed by 0 bases and the J gene end by 8 bases; junction bases not matched to a gene: 10. CDR3 sequence: CASSQDPPSGRRDIQYF. As DNA, the CDR3 is TGCGCCAGCAGCCAAGACCCCCCTAGCGGGAGAAGGGACATTCAGTACTTC.

This chain uses TRBV7-8 with TRBJ1-1, with a possible D match to TRBD1 (5 bases). Germline values: CDR1 SGHVS, CDR2 FQNEAQ. Trimming shortened V by 5 bases and J by 6 bases, and 7 bases separated the two germline ends. The CDR3 loop spans 11 amino acids. The CDR3 here is CASSPGAEAFF. The CDR3 DNA reads as TGTGCCAGCAGCCCGGGGGCTGAAGCTTTCTTT.

This clonotype was seen a handful of times. This chain links TRBV10-3 with TRBJ2-7; 7 bases match TRBD2. V gave up 2 bases and J gave up 5 bases; unmatched junction bases: 15. The CDR3 sequence is 17 residues long. Germline assignment: CDR1 ENHRY and CDR2 SYGVKD. CDR3 coding DNA: TGTGCCATCAGTGAGCCTAGTACTAGCGTAACATGGCACGAGCAGTACTTC. It is translated as CAISEPSTSVTWHEQYF.

This chain joins TRBV20-1 and TRBJ2-3; tentatively, D is TRBD1 (6 bases). The V gene lost 1 base and the J gene lost 2 bases, with 16 bases spanning the gap. The CDR3 consists of 16 residues. The germline gives CDR1 DFQATT, CDR2 SNEGSKA (reference sequence). The CDR3, as DNA: TGCAGTGCTAGAGGGGGGCAGGGGAGTCACACAGATACGCAGTATTTT. Protein: CSARGGQGSHTDTQYF.

The rearrangement joins TRBV4-1 to TRBJ2-7; a weak D match, TRBD1 (5 bases). Per germline, CDR1 MGHRA and CDR2 YSYEKL. V lost 0 bases, J lost 3 bases, and 12 bases lay in between. CDR3 size: 15 residues. In nucleotides, the CDR3 is TGCGCCAGCAGCCAAGATCAGGGTACCTACTACGAGCAGTACTTC. This codes for CASSQDQGTYYEQYF.

This clonotype has a handful of counts. The rearrangement links TRBV6-5 to TRBJ1-2; D is uncertain. CDR1 and CDR2 from the germline V gene are MNHEY and SVGAGI. CDR3 length: 13 amino acids. V was pared by 0 bases and J by 5 bases, with 7 bases between. The DNA of the CDR3 is TGTGCCAGCAGTTACTCGTCCCTGTATGGCTACACCTTC. Translating it yields CASSYSSLYGYTF.

The genes are TRBV11-2 and TRBJ2-3; the D is unclear. Deletions cut 5 bases from V and 4 bases from J, with 10 bases between. Germline CDR1 reads SGHAT; CDR2 reads FQNNGV. The CDR3 totals 13 residues. The CDR3 DNA reads as TGTGCCAGCAGCGGCACGGCCGCAGATACGCAGTATTTT. Its protein is CASSGTAADTQYF.

There are a few counts of this clonotype. This sequence joins TRBV27 and TRBJ1-5, with D perhaps matching TRBD1 (5 bases). The CDR3 runs 16 residues. The germline V and J ends were trimmed by 5 bases and 0 bases, with 14 bases remaining between them. Germline V lookup: CDR1 MNHEY, CDR2 SMNVEV (reference sequence). As DNA, the CDR3 is TGTGCCAGCAGTCCTCAGGGATGGACTAGCAATCAGCCCCAGCATTTT. As protein: CASSPQGWTSNQPQHF.

The chain recombines TRBV10-3 with TRBJ1-1; 8 nucleotides line up with TRBD1. Losses at the gene ends were 8 bases for V and 6 bases for J; bases not matched to a gene: 5. The V gene's germline CDR1 is ENHRY and CDR2 SYGVKD. The CDR3 runs 12 residues. The CDR3 loop reads CAIQGASAEAFF. In nucleotides, the CDR3 is TGTGCCATCCAGGGGGCTAGCGCTGAAGCTTTCTTT.

This clonotype was seen more than once but under ten times. The V call is TRBV5-1, the J call TRBJ1-1; D gene uncertain. The ends were cut back, 3 bases at V and 3 bases at J, with 27 bases in the middle. The CDR3 is made up of 19 amino acids. Germline V gene lookup returns CDR1 SGHRS and CDR2 YFSETQ. DNA of the CDR3: TGCGCCAGCAGCTCCCAGCAAAATAGGAGACCCCACGGGGACACTGAAGCTTTCTTT. Protein product: CASSSQQNRRPHGDTEAFF.

This rearrangement joins TRBV13 to TRBJ2-1; TRBD2 matches 8 bases. The CDR3 loop spans 13 amino acids. Trimming at V came to 3 bases and at J to 10 bases, leaving 5 bases not matched to a gene. Germline lookup yields CDR1 PRHDT and CDR2 FYEKMQ (reference sequence). The CDR3 DNA sequence: TGTGCCAGCAGCTTCAGCGGGAGAGGAGAGCAGTTCTTC. Amino acids: CASSFSGRGEQFF.

This clonotype was seen many times. The rearrangement joins TRBV29-1 to TRBJ2-7; TRBD1 matches at 8 bases. V shed 7 bases and J 3 bases; nucleotides not matched to a gene: 11. The CDR3 runs 14 residues. Germline-derived CDR1 and CDR2 are SQVTM and ANQGSEA. CDR3 residues: CSADVGQGDYEQYF. CDR3 coding DNA: TGCAGCGCAGACGTTGGACAGGGCGACTACGAGCAGTACTTC.

The J gene is TRBJ2-1, the V gene TRBV7-9, with D unclear. The germline V and J ends were trimmed by 1 base and 9 bases, with 1 base remaining between them. Germline V CDR1 and CDR2: SEHNR, FQNEAQ (reference sequence). CDR3 size: 10 residues. This CDR3 reads CASSLGEQFF. CDR3 nucleotides: TGTGCCAGCAGCTTAGGTGAGCAGTTCTTC.

V usage is TRBV5-1 and J usage is TRBJ1-2, with 8 bases identical to TRBD1. The V segment lost 4 bases and the J segment 5 bases; nucleotides outside the gene matches: 10. This CDR3 spans 15 amino acids. The germline CDR1 and CDR2 sequences are SGHRS and YFSETQ. The CDR3 is CASSPRTGTWYGYTF. Written as DNA, the CDR3 is TGCGCCAGCAGCCCTCGGACAGGGACTTGGTATGGCTACACCTTC.

The chain links TRBV12-3 or TRBV12-4 to TRBJ1-1; D is perhaps TRBD1 (6 bases). Trimming cost V 7 bases and J 8 bases, with 20 bases left between them. The CDR3 sequence is 14 residues long. As DNA, the CDR3 is TGTGCCAGCATCTTACCGGGACACCTGTCCGAAGCTTTCTTT. It encodes CASILPGHLSEAFF.

This clonotype was counted a few times. V usage is TRBV4-1 and J usage is TRBJ2-7; D is unresolved. The ends were cut back, 0 bases at V and 1 base at J, with 4 bases in the middle. The CDR3 is 13 residues long. Germline CDR1 MGHRA, CDR2 YSYEKL. The CDR3 reads CASSQDVSYEQYF. The CDR3, as DNA: TGCGCCAGCAGCCAAGACGTTTCCTACGAGCAGTACTTC.

This clonotype showed up just a few times. This chain links TRBV9 with TRBJ2-2; possibly TRBD2 for D (6 bases). This CDR3 region has 13 residues. The V end was cut by 7 bases, the J end by 0 bases, with 7 bases between. Per the germline V gene, CDR1 is SGDLS and CDR2 is YYNGEE. The CDR3 DNA follows: TGTGCCAGCGTAGCGGCGAACACCGGGGAGCTGTTTTTT. Translating it yields CASVAANTGELFF.

This clonotype was counted ten times or more. The V call is TRBV29-1, the J call TRBJ2-7; 7 positions match TRBD2. The J segment lost 3 bases and the V segment lost 4 bases, leaving 6 bases of the junction unmatched. Germline CDR1 SQVTM, CDR2 ANQGSEA. The CDR3 is 13 amino acids. The CDR3, as DNA: TGCAGCGTTGTTAGAGGCGGGAGCTACGAGCAGTACTTC. This encodes CSVVRGGSYEQYF.

The DNA of the CDR3 is TGCAGTGCTAGGGATGTGGGACAGGGGGCGTACGAGCAGTACTTC. It encodes CSARDVGQGAYEQYF. The gene calls are TRBV20-1 and TRBJ2-7, with TRBD1 identical over 12 bases. Per germline, CDR1 DFQATT and CDR2 SNEGSKA (reference sequence). CDR3 size: 15 residues. The V segment lost 3 bases and the J segment 4 bases; nucleotides outside the gene matches: 7.

This clonotype appeared a few times. The chain links TRBV6-4 to TRBJ2-1, with unresolved D. The V gene lost 7 bases and the J gene lost 6 bases, with 4 bases spanning the gap. CDR3 length: 10 residues. The germline gives CDR1 MRHNA, CDR2 SNTAGT. For the CDR3, the DNA is TGTGCCAGCAAATTCAATGAGCAGTTCTTC. It yields the protein CASKFNEQFF.

This chain joins TRBV7-9 and TRBJ2-7; the match to TRBD1 covers 7 bases. This CDR3 has 14 amino acids. With 4 bases clipped from V and 2 bases from J, the junction kept 5 bases outside the gene matches. The V gene's germline CDR1 is SEHNR and CDR2 FQNEAQ (reference sequence). This CDR3 reads CASSSPGQPYEQYF. CDR3 in DNA: TGTGCCAGCAGCTCACCGGGACAGCCCTACGAGCAGTACTTC. Variable domain in full (rest from reference TRBV7-9 and TRBJ2-7): DTGVSQNPRHKITKRGQNVTFRCDPISEHNRLYWYRQTLGQGPEFLTYFQNEAQLEKSRLLSDRFSAERPKGSFSTLEIQRTEQGDSAMYLCASSSPGQPYEQYFGPGTRLTVT.